The rows below give T cell receptor beta chains drawn from one sample of a study of graft-versus-host responses after intestinal transplantation. Profiling relied on immunoSEQ multiplex PCR, and the TCRdb table lists in-frame clones only, not all of them. The sample holds several thousand clones, roughly 80% seen once. Sequences were derived from ileum tissue, sampled about 130 days after transplant. The receptor set was obtained from a human patient who received an intestinal transplant, so some T cells may come from the graft donor. Each CDR3 is given with its conserved first and last residue. A D gene is named only where the DNA matches it firmly. Clone size is given for some rows only: seen once, a few or many times, or a class if the clone is expanded.

d_call	j_call	v_call	clone_size	cdr3_nt	cdr3_aa
TRBD1	TRBJ2-7	TRBV14	once	TGTGCCAGCAGCCGGCAAACAGGGGGATACGAGCAGTACTTC	CASSRQTGGYEQYF
.	TRBJ1-6	TRBV11-2	.	TGTGCCAGCAGCTTAGATGTCCCGCCGAGGTCACCCCTCCACTTT	CASSLDVPPRSPLHF
.	TRBJ1-1	TRBV29-1	.	TGCAGCGCCAGTGGGGGACCCATGAACACTGAAGCTTTCTTT	CSASGGPMNTEAFF
TRBD1	TRBJ1-1	TRBV19	.	TGTGCCAGTAGTTACGACAGGGGTGCCCCGCGGAACACTGAAGCTTTCTTT	CASSYDRGAPRNTEAFF
.	TRBJ1-4	TRBV23-1	.	TGCGCCAGCAGGGACATACAGGAAAAACTGTTTTTT	CASRDIQEKLFF
.	TRBJ1-1	TRBV18	few	TGTGCCAGCTCACCAACAGGGAGTGACACTGAAGCTTTCTTT	CASSPTGSDTEAFF
.	TRBJ2-7	TRBV18	.	TGTGCCAGCTCAGAGGCAGGCAACTCGGCGTACGAGCAGTACTTC	CASSEAGNSAYEQYF
.	TRBJ1-2	TRBV15	.	TGTGCCACCAGCACCAGGGCTAACTATGGCTACACCTTC	CATSTRANYGYTF
.	TRBJ1-6	TRBV6-5	few	TGTGCCAGCAGGGATATGAATAATTCACCCCTCCACTTT	CASRDMNNSPLHF
TRBD1	TRBJ1-4	TRBV5-1	.	TGCGCCAGCAGCCAGGCTCAGACAGGGGTGGCTGAAAAACTGTTTTTT	CASSQAQTGVAEKLFF
.	TRBJ2-1	TRBV6-1	.	TGTGCCAGCAGTCTAAACAATGAGCAGTTCTTC	CASSLNNEQFF
.	TRBJ1-5	TRBV5-5	.	TGTGCCAGCAGCTTGGAATGGGGACAGCCCCAGCATTTT	CASSLEWGQPQHF
TRBD1	TRBJ2-6	TRBV6-5	.	TGTGCCAGCACAGGGGGCTCTGGGGCCAACGTCCTGACTTTC	CASTGGSGANVLTF
TRBD1	TRBJ1-4	TRBV23-1	.	TGCGCCAGCCGTACCGGGACAGCTAATGAAAAACTGTTTTTT	CASRTGTANEKLFF
.	TRBJ1-3	TRBV30	.	TGTGCCTGGAGTGTACACTCTGGAAACACCATATATTTT	CAWSVHSGNTIYF
.	TRBJ2-3	TRBV10-3	.	TGTGCCACCCGGGACGGTCCTAGCACAGATACGCAGTATTTT	CATRDGPSTDTQYF
TRBD2	TRBJ2-1	TRBV7-2	.	TGTGCCAGCAGCTTAGGAGCGGGGGGTGTCTACAATGAGCAGTTCTTC	CASSLGAGGVYNEQFF
TRBD1	TRBJ2-7	TRBV10-2	.	TGCGCCAGCAGCCCCGGGACAGGGGCGAGCGAGCAGTACTTC	CASSPGTGASEQYF
.	TRBJ1-5	TRBV19	once	TGTGCCAGTAGTATGGGGGGGGGCCGGCAGCCCCAGCATTTT	CASSMGGGRQPQHF
TRBD1	TRBJ1-2	TRBV6-5	.	TGTGCCAGCAGACCGGACAGGCTTGCGAGTGGCTACACCTTC	CASRPDRLASGYTF
TRBD1	TRBJ1-3	TRBV19	.	TGTGCCAGTATTCCCGGACAGGGGACAGGAAACACCATATATTTT	CASIPGQGTGNTIYF
.	TRBJ2-5	TRBV5-4	few	TGTGCCAGCAGCCCCACAAACCCCACGACTTGGACCGAGACCCAGTACTTC	CASSPTNPTTWTETQYF
.	TRBJ1-2	TRBV6-5	.	TGTGCCAGCAGTTACTCGGTTGGGGGGGATGGCTACACCTTT	CASSYSVGGDGYTF
TRBD1	TRBJ1-2	TRBV6-5	once	TGTGCCAGCAGTTACGGGGGACAGAAATATGGCTACACCTTC	CASSYGGQKYGYTF
.	TRBJ1-6	TRBV7-2	.	TGTGCCAGCAGCCCAATCAGGACGACTTCACCCCTCCACTTT	CASSPIRTTSPLHF
.	TRBJ1-2	TRBV6-6	.	TGTGCCAGCAGTTACGGGCAGGGGCTTTTTAACTATGGCTACACCTTC	CASSYGQGLFNYGYTF
.	TRBJ2-7	TRBV4-1	.	TGCGCCAGCAGCCAAGAGTTGGGGGTACGGGTCTACGAGCAGTACTTC	CASSQELGVRVYEQYF
TRBD1	TRBJ2-7	TRBV10-2	.	TGCGCCAGCAGTGACTTGGACAGGGGCTACGAGCAGTACTTC	CASSDLDRGYEQYF
TRBD1	TRBJ1-2	TRBV6-1	.	TGTGCCAGCAGTGAAGCCAGGGGGCCCTATGGCTACACCTTC	CASSEARGPYGYTF
TRBD1	TRBJ2-7	TRBV7-2	.	TGTGCCTCCAAGCGGGACAGGGATATTCACGAGCAGTACTTC	CASKRDRDIHEQYF
TRBD2	TRBJ2-1	TRBV30	.	TGTGCCTGGAGTGGGCTAGCGGCCGGTTGGAAAGTGAAAGAGCAGTTCTTC	CAWSGLAAGWKVKEQFF
TRBD1	TRBJ2-3	TRBV25-1	.	TGTGCCAGCAGGGACAGGGGCGCAGATACGCAGTATTTT	CASRDRGADTQYF
TRBD2	TRBJ2-7	TRBV4-2	once	TGTGCCAGCAGCCAAGATTCAACTAGCGGGAGGGCGGACGCCGAGCAGTACTTC	CASSQDSTSGRADAEQYF
.	TRBJ1-5	TRBV10-3	.	TGTGCCATCAGTGAAAGTCTCAACAGGGTCGACCAGCCCCAGCATTTT	CAISESLNRVDQPQHF
.	TRBJ1-1	TRBV6-5	.	TGTGCCAGCAGTTACTACAAAATGAACACTGAAGCTTTCTTT	CASSYYKMNTEAFF
.	TRBJ2-5	TRBV19	.	TGTGCCAGTAGTATAGGCAGCGCGCTCGGAGAGACCCAGTACTTC	CASSIGSALGETQYF
.	TRBJ2-2	TRBV11-2	.	TGTGCCAGCAGCTTACTTCTAGGGGGGGCGGCCACCGGGGAGCTGTTTTTT	CASSLLLGGAATGELFF
.	TRBJ1-2	TRBV2	.	TGTGCCAGCGGCCCGGGGGCTAACTATGGCTACACCTTC	CASGPGANYGYTF
.	TRBJ2-3	TRBV9	.	TGTGCCAGCAGCGTCAGGCCATACGGGGTCAGCACAGATACGCAGTATTTT	CASSVRPYGVSTDTQYF
.	TRBJ2-7	TRBV7-6	.	TGTGCCAGCAGCTCCCACGGAGGGGTCAATGACGAGCAGTACTTC	CASSSHGGVNDEQYF